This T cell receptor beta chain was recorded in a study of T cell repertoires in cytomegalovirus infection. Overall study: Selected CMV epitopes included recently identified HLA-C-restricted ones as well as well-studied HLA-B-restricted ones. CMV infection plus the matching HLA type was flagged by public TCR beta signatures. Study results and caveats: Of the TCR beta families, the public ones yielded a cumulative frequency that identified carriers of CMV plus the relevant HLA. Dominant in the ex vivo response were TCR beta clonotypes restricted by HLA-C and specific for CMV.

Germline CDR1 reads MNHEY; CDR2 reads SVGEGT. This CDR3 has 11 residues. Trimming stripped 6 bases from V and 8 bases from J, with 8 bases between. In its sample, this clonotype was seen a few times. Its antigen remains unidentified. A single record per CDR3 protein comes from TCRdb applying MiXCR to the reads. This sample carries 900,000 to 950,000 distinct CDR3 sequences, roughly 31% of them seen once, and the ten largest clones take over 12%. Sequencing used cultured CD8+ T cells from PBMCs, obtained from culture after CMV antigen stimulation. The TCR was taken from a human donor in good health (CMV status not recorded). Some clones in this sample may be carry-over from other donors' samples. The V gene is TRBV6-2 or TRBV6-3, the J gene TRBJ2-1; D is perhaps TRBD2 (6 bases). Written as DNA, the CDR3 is TGTGCCAGCAGCACTAGCCATGAGCAGTTCTTC. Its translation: CASSTSHEQFF.